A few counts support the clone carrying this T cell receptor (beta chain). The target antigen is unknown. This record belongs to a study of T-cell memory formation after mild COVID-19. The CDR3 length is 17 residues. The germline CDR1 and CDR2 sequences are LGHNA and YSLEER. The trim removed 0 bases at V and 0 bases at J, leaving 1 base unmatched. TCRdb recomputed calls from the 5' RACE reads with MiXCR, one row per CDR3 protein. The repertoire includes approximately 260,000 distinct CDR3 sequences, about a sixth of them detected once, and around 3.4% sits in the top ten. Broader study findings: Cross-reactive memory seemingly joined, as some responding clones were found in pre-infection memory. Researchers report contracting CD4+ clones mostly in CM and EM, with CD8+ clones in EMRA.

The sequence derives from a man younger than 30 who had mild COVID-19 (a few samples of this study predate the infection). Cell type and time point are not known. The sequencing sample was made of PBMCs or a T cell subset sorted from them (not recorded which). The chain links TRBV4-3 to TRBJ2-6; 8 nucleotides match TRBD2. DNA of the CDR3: TGCGCCAGCAGCCAAGATGGGACTAGCTCTGGGGCCAACGTCCTGACTTTC. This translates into CASSQDGTSSGANVLTF.